A single T cell receptor (beta chain) is shown here with its context. Synthesis of TCR beta cDNA was carried out from around 500 ng total RNA with a constant-region primer. Modified slightly, ARM-PCR produced TCR beta libraries over three nested multiplex PCR rounds. For roughly 10 cycles apiece, the opening two PCR rounds ran with TRBV1-TRBV30 forward primers and a C-beta reverse primer. TCRdb analysed the multiplex PCR reads with MiXCR anew, one entry per CDR3 protein. The data contain 300,000 to 350,000 distinct CDR3 sequences, about two thirds of them singletons. The sample originates from a study of tumor-infiltrating lymphocytes in primary liver carcinoma. The wider study: Primary liver carcinomas in the patients were surgically resected.

Alongside blood RNA obtained from unsorted whole blood, germline DNA was also extracted. The V end lost 4 bases, the J end lost 5 bases, and 17 bases lay between the germline ends. Looked up from germline, CDR1 is SGHAT and CDR2 is FQDESV (reference sequence). The CDR3 is 15 amino acids. The sequence was collected from a middle-aged man with primary liver carcinoma and hepatitis B virus infection. The specimen was peripheral blood. V is TRBV11-1 and J is TRBJ1-1; a possible D gene is TRBD1 (5 bases). CDR3 DNA: TGTGCCAGCAGCTCATGGTGGGGCGCGTGGACTGAAGCTTTCTTT. Translating it yields CASSSWWGAWTEAFF.